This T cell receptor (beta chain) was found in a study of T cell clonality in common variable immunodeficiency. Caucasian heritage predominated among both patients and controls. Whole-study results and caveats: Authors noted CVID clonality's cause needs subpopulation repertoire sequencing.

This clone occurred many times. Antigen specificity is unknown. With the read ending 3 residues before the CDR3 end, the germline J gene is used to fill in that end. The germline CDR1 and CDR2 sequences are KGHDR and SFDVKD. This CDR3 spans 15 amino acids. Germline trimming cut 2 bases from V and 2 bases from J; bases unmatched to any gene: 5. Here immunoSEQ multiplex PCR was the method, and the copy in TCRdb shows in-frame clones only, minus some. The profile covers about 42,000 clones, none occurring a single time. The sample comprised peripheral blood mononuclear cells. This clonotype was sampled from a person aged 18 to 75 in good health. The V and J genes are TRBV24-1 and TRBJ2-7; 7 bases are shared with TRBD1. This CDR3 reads CATSDSRTGAYEQYF. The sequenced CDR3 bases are TGTGCCACCAGTGATTCCCGGACAGGAGCCTACGAG.